The 4 T cell receptor beta chains below all came from one sample that was sequenced in a study of T-cell reconstitution after alpha-beta-depleted transplantation in children. Library preparation (for TCRbeta) was performed with unique molecular identifiers. TCRdb recomputed calls from the PCR reads with MiXCR, one row per CDR3 protein. The sample has some 840,000 distinct CDR3 sequences, approximately 15% seen once; the top ten hold around 5.3%. Sequenced here: PBMCs, mostly from graft donor cells, sampled 360 days after TCRalphabeta/CD19-depleted stem cell transplant. The receptors come from a male patient between 5 and 17 years old who had a stem cell transplant for acute lymphoblastic leukemia, so the T cells may come from the graft donor.

This clonotype was observed a handful of times. As DNA, the CDR3 is TGCAGCGTGGACAGGGTGTCAAATGGCTACACCTTC. Encoded protein: CSVDRVSNGYTF. The rearrangement joins TRBV29-1 to TRBJ1-2; 8 nucleotides agree with TRBD1. V shed 6 bases, J shed 6 bases, and the junction held 6 bases outside the gene matches. Germline CDR1 and CDR2: SQVTM and ANQGSEA. CDR3 size: 12 residues.

The chain employs TRBV19 and TRBJ2-3; possible D gene TRBD2, 5 bases. Germline lookup yields CDR1 LNHDA and CDR2 SQIVND (reference sequence). The V end lost 3 bases, the J end lost 4 bases, and 8 bases lay between the germline ends. The CDR3 spans 13 residues. The CDR3 sequence: CASSIKRADTQYF. In DNA, the CDR3 is TGTGCCAGTAGTATCAAGAGGGCAGATACGCAGTATTTT.

The V call is TRBV29-1, the J call TRBJ1-1; 9 bases line up with TRBD1. Germline CDR1 and CDR2: SQVTM and ANQGSEA. J was trimmed by 0 bases and V by 7 bases; bases with no gene match: 6. The CDR3 is 14 amino acids. CDR3 residues: CSAPGQGMNTEAFF. The CDR3 DNA follows: TGCAGCGCTCCGGGACAGGGTATGAACACTGAAGCTTTCTTT.

The chain uses TRBV9 and TRBJ1-2; no firm D call. Germline assignment: CDR1 SGDLS and CDR2 YYNGEE. The CDR3 spans 13 residues. V lost 2 bases and J lost 1, with 6 bases in between. The CDR3: CASSVGSNYGYTF. The CDR3 region has the DNA TGTGCCAGCAGCGTCGGTAGTAACTATGGCTACACCTTC.